This T cell receptor (beta chain) originates from a study of blood T cells in healthy people across ages. A second PCR, run for roughly 6 to 11 cycles, used a sample-barcoded 5' primer plus a J-beta primer mix. TCRdb processed the 5' RACE reads anew with MiXCR; each CDR3 protein has one entry. The sample consists of 650,000 to 700,000 distinct CDR3 sequences, 52% of them appearing once. Input material: blood. The TCR comes from a woman aged 80 or over in good health.

The CDR3 coding sequence is TGCGCCAGCAGCTCACAGGGGGCTTCCGGGGAGCTGTTTTTT. The encoded protein is CASSSQGASGELFF. The chain employs TRBV5-1 and TRBJ2-2, with 9 bases identical to TRBD1. The V segment lost 3 bases and the J segment 6 bases; nucleotides outside the gene matches: 3. The germline V gene encodes CDR1 SGHRS and CDR2 YFSETQ. CDR3 length equals 14 residues.